A single TCR beta chain is shown here with its context. Its antigen is not identified. Sequenced by immunoSEQ multiplex PCR; TCRdb stores in-frame clones only, minus some. The sample shows about 34,000 clones, approximately 87% of them seen only once. The time point here: week 47, end of study. It was 300 ug of mutant IDH1 20-mer peptide that made up each vaccine dose, given with topical imiquimod. The sample is drawn from a study of a mutant IDH1 vaccine in newly diagnosed glioma. Across the study: Patients got radiotherapy, temozolomide, or both beforehand, and most got both. Study observations and caveats: Pseudoprogression appeared unlinked to shifts in leading peripheral T cell clonotypes.

Looked up from germline, CDR1 is MGHRA and CDR2 is YSYEKL. Deletions cut 0 bases from V and 0 bases from J, with 11 bases between. CDR3 length: 16 amino acids. The V and J genes are TRBV4-1 and TRBJ1-1; D not resolved. The sequencing here drew on PBMCs, taken from a glioma patient whose treatment included an IDH1 peptide vaccine. The receptor was isolated from a woman in her 30s with glioma. The CDR3 coding sequence is TGCGCCAGCAGCCAAGATCTCCCAGCTATGAACACTGAAGCTTTCTTT. This sequence encodes CASSQDLPAMNTEAFF.